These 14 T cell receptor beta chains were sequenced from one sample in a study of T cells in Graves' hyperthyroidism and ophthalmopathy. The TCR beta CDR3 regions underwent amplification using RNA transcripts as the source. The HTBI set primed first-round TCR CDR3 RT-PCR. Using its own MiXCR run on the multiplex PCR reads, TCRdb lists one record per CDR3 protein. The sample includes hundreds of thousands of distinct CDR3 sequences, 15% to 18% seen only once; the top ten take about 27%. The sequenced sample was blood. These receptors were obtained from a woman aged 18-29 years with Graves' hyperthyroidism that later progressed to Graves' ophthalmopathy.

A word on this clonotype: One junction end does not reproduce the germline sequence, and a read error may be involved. This CDR3 is CAGSPGRTGSWLAKNIQYF. Written as DNA, the CDR3 is TGTGCCGGCAGCCCCGGGAGGACAGGTTCTTGGCTAGCCAAAAACATTCAGTACTTC. The chain combines TRBV7-2 with TRBJ2-4; D is perhaps TRBD1 or TRBD2 (7 bases each). CDR3 size: 19 residues. Germline CDR1 SGHTA, CDR2 FQGNSA.

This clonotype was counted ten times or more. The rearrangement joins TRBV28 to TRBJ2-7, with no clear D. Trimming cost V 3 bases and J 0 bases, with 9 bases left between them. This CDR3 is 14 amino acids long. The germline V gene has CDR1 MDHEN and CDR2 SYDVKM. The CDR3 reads CASSFDRNSYEQYF. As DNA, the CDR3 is TGTGCCAGCAGTTTCGACCGCAACTCCTACGAGCAGTACTTC.

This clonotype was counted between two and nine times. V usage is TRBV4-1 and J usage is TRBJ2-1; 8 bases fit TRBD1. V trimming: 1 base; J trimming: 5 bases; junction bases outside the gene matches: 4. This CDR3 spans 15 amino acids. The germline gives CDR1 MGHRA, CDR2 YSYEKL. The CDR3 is CASSQGWTGNNEQFF. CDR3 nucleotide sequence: TGCGCCAGCAGCCAAGGCTGGACAGGGAACAATGAGCAGTTCTTC.

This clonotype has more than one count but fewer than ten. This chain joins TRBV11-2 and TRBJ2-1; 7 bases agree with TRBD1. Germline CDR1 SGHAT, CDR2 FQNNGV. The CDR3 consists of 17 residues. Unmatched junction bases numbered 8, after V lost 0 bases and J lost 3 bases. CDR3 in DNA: TGTGCCAGCAGCTTAGATACAGGGGCTCTTCACTACAATGAGCAGTTCTTC. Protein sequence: CASSLDTGALHYNEQFF. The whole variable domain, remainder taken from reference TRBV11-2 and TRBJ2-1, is EAGVAQSPRYKIIEKRQSVAFWCNPISGHATLYWYQQILGQGPKLLIQFQNNGVVDDSQLPKDRFSAERLKGVDSTLKIQPAKLEDSAVYLCASSLDTGALHYNEQFFGPGTRLTVL.

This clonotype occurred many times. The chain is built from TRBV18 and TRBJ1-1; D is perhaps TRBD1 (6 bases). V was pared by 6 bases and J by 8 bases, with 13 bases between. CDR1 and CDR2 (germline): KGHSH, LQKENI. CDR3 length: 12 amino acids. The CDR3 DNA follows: TGTGCCAGCTCGGAGAAGGGGGGGGAAGCTTTCTTT. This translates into CASSEKGGEAFF.

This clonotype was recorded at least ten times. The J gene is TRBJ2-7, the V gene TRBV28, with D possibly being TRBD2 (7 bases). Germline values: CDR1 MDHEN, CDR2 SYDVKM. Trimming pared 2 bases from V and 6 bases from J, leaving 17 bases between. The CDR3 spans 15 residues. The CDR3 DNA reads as TGTGCCAGCAGTTTAGATGGGGGGGCGGTGGTCGAGCAGTACTTC. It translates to CASSLDGGAVVEQYF.

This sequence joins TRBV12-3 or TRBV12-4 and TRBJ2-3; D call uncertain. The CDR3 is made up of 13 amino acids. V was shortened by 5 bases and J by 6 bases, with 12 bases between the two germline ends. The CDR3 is CASSMTPRDTQYF. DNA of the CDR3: TGTGCCAGCAGTATGACACCTCGGGATACGCAGTATTTT.

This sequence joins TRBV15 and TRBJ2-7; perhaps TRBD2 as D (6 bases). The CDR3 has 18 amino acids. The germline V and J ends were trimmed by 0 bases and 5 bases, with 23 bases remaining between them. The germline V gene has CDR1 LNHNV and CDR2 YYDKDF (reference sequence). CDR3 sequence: CATSREEGRRGGIHEQYF. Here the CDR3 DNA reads TGTGCCACCAGCAGAGAGGAGGGGCGAAGGGGCGGGATCCACGAGCAGTACTTC.

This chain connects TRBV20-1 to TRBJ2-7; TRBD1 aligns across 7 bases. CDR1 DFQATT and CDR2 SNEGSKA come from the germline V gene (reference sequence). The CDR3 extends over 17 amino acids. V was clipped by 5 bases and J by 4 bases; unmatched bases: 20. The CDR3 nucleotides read TGCAGTGCTGCGCCTATCTCGGGACAGATCGGGGCATACGAGCAGTACTTC. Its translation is CSAAPISGQIGAYEQYF.

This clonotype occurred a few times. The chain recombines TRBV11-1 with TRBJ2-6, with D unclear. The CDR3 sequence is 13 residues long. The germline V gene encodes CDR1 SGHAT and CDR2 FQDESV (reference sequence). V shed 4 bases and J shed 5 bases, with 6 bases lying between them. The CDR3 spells CASSYVRANVLTF. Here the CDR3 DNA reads TGTGCCAGCAGCTACGTCCGGGCCAACGTCCTGACTTTC.

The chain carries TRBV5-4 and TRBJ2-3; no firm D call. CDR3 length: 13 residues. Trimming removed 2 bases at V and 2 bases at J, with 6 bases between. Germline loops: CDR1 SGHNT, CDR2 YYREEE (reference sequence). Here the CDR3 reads CASSFKPTDTQYF. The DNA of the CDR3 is TGTGCCAGCAGCTTCAAACCCACAGATACGCAGTATTTT. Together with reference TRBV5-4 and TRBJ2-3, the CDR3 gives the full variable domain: ETGVTQSPTHLIKTRGQQVTLRCSSQSGHNTVSWYQQALGQGPQFIFQYYREEENGRGNFPPRFSGLQFPNYSSELNVNALELDDSALYLCASSFKPTDTQYFGPGTRLTVL.

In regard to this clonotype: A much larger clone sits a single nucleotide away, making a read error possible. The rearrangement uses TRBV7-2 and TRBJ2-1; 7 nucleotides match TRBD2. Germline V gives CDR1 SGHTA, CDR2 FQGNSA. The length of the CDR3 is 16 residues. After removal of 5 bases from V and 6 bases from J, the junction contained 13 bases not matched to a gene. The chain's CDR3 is CASSPMWMAGVNEQFF. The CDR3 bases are TGTGCCAGCAGCCCGATGTGGATGGCGGGAGTCAATGAGCAGTTCTTC.

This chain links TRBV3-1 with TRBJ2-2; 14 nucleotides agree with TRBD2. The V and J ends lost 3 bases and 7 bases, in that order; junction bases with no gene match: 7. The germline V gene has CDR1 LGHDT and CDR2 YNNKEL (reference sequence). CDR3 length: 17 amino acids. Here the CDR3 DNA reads TGTGCCAGCAGCCACCTACCGGGACTAGCGGGAGTCGGGGAGCTGTTTTTT. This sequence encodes CASSHLPGLAGVGELFF. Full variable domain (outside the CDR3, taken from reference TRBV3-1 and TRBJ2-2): DTAVSQTPKYLVTQMGNDKSIKCEQNLGHDTMYWYKQDSKKFLKIMFSYNNKELIINETVPNRFSPKSPDKAHLNLHINSLELGDSAVYFCASSHLPGLAGVGELFFGEGSRLTVL.

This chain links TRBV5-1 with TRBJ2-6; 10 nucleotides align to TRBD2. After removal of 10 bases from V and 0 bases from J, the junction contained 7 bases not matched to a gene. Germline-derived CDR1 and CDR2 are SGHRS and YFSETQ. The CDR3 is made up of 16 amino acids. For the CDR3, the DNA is TGCGCCTCAAGGCCTAGCGGGAGCTCTGGGGCCAACGTCCTGACTTTC. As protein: CASRPSGSSGANVLTF.